This passage covers 30 T cell receptor beta chains from one sample sequenced in a study of blood T cell repertoires in COVID-19. Profiling relied on immunoSEQ multiplex PCR, and the TCRdb table lists in-frame clones only, not all of them. The sample records 200,000 to 300,000 clones, approximately 90% being singletons. Sequenced sample: PBMCs or T cells enriched from blood (not recorded which). These receptors were collected from a woman between 40 and 50 years old with acute COVID-19.

The chain couples TRBV7-9 to TRBJ1-2, with 7 bases that match TRBD1. The CDR3 is 15 residues long. Germline V gene lookup returns CDR1 SEHNR and CDR2 FQNEAQ (reference sequence). Unmatched junction bases numbered 13, after V lost 4 bases and J lost 8 bases. CDR3 sequence: CASSSAPRGKSGYTF. The CDR3 DNA reads TGTGCCAGCAGCTCGGCCCCCAGGGGGAAATCGGGCTACACCTTC.

This rearrangement joins TRBV15 to TRBJ1-1; D unclear. V was clipped by 3 bases and J by 2 bases, with 7 bases between them. Looked up from germline, CDR1 is LNHNV and CDR2 is YYDKDF (reference sequence). This CDR3 spans 13 amino acids. The CDR3 loop reads CATSSGSNTEAFF. In nucleotides, the CDR3 is TGTGCCACCAGCAGTGGCTCAAACACTGAAGCTTTCTTT.

The gene calls are TRBV12-3 or TRBV12-4 and TRBJ2-7; TRBD2 aligns across 8 bases. V lost 3 bases and J lost 7; bases outside the gene matches: 5. This CDR3 is 13 amino acids long. The CDR3 protein is CASSFLVAGEQYF. CDR3 coding DNA: TGTGCCAGCAGTTTCTTGGTAGCGGGGGAGCAGTACTTC.

Only one count was recorded for this clone. The V gene is TRBV2, the J gene TRBJ1-1; 8 positions agree with TRBD1. J lost 3 bases, V lost 5 bases, and 5 bases had no gene match. CDR1 SNHLY and CDR2 FYNNEI come from the germline V gene. CDR3 length: 14 amino acids. The CDR3 loop is CASSYRGLDTEAFF. Here the CDR3 DNA reads TGTGCCAGCAGTTACAGGGGGTTGGACACTGAAGCTTTCTTT. Full variable domain (outside the CDR3, taken from reference TRBV2 and TRBJ1-1): EPEVTQTPSHQVTQMGQEVILRCVPISNHLYFYWYRQILGQKVEFLVSFYNNEISEKSEIFDDQFSVERPDGSNFTLKIRSTKLEDSAMYFCASSYRGLDTEAFFGQGTRLTVV.

This clone was seen just once. V is TRBV3-1 (or the pseudogene TRBV3-2) and J is TRBJ2-2; no clear D. V gave up 0 bases and J gave up 7 bases, with 9 bases separating them. The CDR3 covers 14 residues. Germline CDR1 is LGHDT and CDR2 is YNNKEL (reference sequence). For the CDR3, the DNA is TGTGCCAGCAGCCAAGATTGGGCAGACGGGGAGCTGTTTTTT. Protein product: CASSQDWADGELFF.

This CDR3 is CASSNSMSGSEAFF. In DNA, the CDR3 is TGTGCCAGCAGCAACAGTATGTCGGGGTCTGAAGCTTTCTTT. V gene TRBV21-1 combines with J gene TRBJ1-1. TRBV21-1 is termed a pseudogene. The CDR3 has 14 amino acids.

V is TRBV3-1 (or the pseudogene TRBV3-2) and J is TRBJ2-7; TRBD1 is a possible D gene (5 bases). CDR1 and CDR2 (germline): LGHDT, YNNKEL (reference sequence). The length of the CDR3 is 13 residues. The V gene lost 2 bases and the J gene lost 0 bases, with 5 bases spanning the gap. CDR3 residues: CASSQRGSYEQYF. The CDR3 DNA reads as TGTGCCAGCAGCCAAAGGGGCTCCTACGAGCAGTACTTC.

The chain combines TRBV7-3 with TRBJ1-5; no firm D call. Germline lookup yields CDR1 SGHTA and CDR2 FQGTGA. CDR3 length: 13 amino acids. V lost 2 bases and J lost 5, with 7 bases in between. In DNA, the CDR3 is TGTGCCAGCAGCTTAGGGGAGTATCAGCCCCAGCATTTT. Translation: CASSLGEYQPQHF.

The chain has TRBV28 and TRBJ1-2; D possibly corresponds to TRBD1 (5 bases). The CDR3 length is 15 residues. Germline V lookup: CDR1 MDHEN, CDR2 SYDVKM. Trimming pared 7 bases from V and 3 bases from J, leaving 18 bases between. CDR3 bases: TGTGCCAGCACTCCCTGGGGCCGGGCCGACTATGGCTACACCTTC. Its protein is CASTPWGRADYGYTF.

The chain recombines TRBV15 with TRBJ2-7; 7 nucleotides line up with TRBD2. V shed 4 bases, J shed 3 bases, and the junction held 6 bases outside the gene matches. This CDR3 comprises 14 residues. In germline, CDR1 is LNHNV, CDR2 YYDKDF (reference sequence). The CDR3 sequence: CATSIDGGDYEQYV. The CDR3, as DNA: TGTGCCACCAGCATAGATGGGGGGGACTACGAGCAGTACGTC.

This chain links TRBV13 with TRBJ2-5, with D possibly matching TRBD1 (6 bases). Per the germline V gene, CDR1 is PRHDT and CDR2 is FYEKMQ (reference sequence). V lost 2 bases and J 5 bases, leaving 12 bases between the germline ends. The CDR3 length is 14 residues. CDR3 residues: CASSLLQGSETQYF. In DNA, the CDR3 is TGTGCCAGCAGCTTATTACAGGGAAGCGAGACCCAGTACTTC.

The sample holds one count of this clone. This sequence joins TRBV5-5 and TRBJ1-5; D ambiguous. CDR3 size: 12 residues. The ends were cut back, 1 base at V and 7 bases at J, with 6 bases in the middle. Germline-derived CDR1 and CDR2 are SGHKS and YYEKEE (reference sequence). CDR3 amino acids: CASSLWAQPQHF. The CDR3 nucleotides read TGTGCCAGCAGCTTGTGGGCCCAGCCCCAGCATTTT.

The chain links TRBV29-1 to TRBJ1-1; D ambiguous. CDR3 length equals 13 residues. The V gene lost 3 bases and the J gene lost 5 bases, with 13 bases spanning the gap. Germline assignment: CDR1 SQVTM and CDR2 ANQGSEA. The chain's CDR3 is CSVDGVPRTEAFF. In DNA form, the CDR3 reads TGCAGCGTTGATGGAGTCCCCCGGACTGAAGCTTTCTTT.

The chain has TRBV28 and TRBJ1-6; 7 bases match TRBD1. Trimming took 4 bases from V and 9 from J; bases not matched to a gene: 9. The CDR3 is 15 amino acids. Germline assignment: CDR1 MDHEN and CDR2 SYDVKM. CDR3 sequence: CASSSPGQLVSPLHF. CDR3 in DNA: TGTGCCAGCAGTTCACCGGGACAGCTCGTTTCACCCCTCCACTTT.

This clone has just one count. V usage is TRBV28 and J usage is TRBJ1-2; possibly TRBD1 for D (6 bases). Trimming shortened V by 6 bases and J by 4 bases, and 18 bases separated the two germline ends. This CDR3 is built from 15 residues. Germline-derived CDR1 and CDR2 are MDHEN and SYDVKM. The CDR3 DNA sequence: TGTGCCAGCAGCGGCCCGGGACAATTGTCCTATGGCTACACCTTC. Encoded protein: CASSGPGQLSYGYTF.

The chain is built from TRBV10-3 and TRBJ2-1; 9 bases agree with TRBD2. V was clipped by 3 bases and J by 8 bases; unmatched bases: 11. Germline CDR1 is ENHRY and CDR2 is SYGVKD. The CDR3 is 16 amino acids. CDR3 coding DNA: TGTGCCATCAGTGATGGTGCGGGAGGGCCTTTAGATGAGCAGTTCTTC. Residues: CAISDGAGGPLDEQFF.

A few counts support this clone. The J gene is TRBJ1-6, the V gene TRBV12-3 or TRBV12-4; D gene unclear. This CDR3 is built from 12 residues. V gave up 3 bases and J gave up 7 bases, with 4 bases separating them. The CDR3 reads CASSFINSPLHF. CDR3 nucleotides: TGTGCCAGCAGTTTTATAAATTCACCCCTCCACTTT.

The chain combines TRBV29-1 with TRBJ2-5; D remains unclear. CDR1 and CDR2 (germline): SQVTM, ANQGSEA. The CDR3 runs to 11 residues. V gave up 4 bases and J gave up 0 bases, with 3 bases separating them. CDR3 coding DNA: TGCAGCGTTGGGCACCAAGAGACCCAGTACTTC. This codes for CSVGHQETQYF.

The chain recombines TRBV5-1 with TRBJ2-1; 8 bases fit TRBD2. This CDR3 comprises 15 residues. Germline lookup yields CDR1 SGHRS and CDR2 YFSETQ. Trimming removed 4 bases from V and 7 bases from J; junction bases left unmatched: 10. CDR3 sequence (DNA): TGCGCCAGCAGCAGCGATAGCGGGATCTTGAATGAGCAGTTCTTC. Translated: CASSSDSGILNEQFF. Together with reference TRBV5-1 and TRBJ2-1, the CDR3 gives the full variable domain: KAGVTQTPRYLIKTRGQQVTLSCSPISGHRSVSWYQQTPGQGLQFLFEYFSETQRNKGNFPGRFSGRQFSNSRSEMNVSTLELGDSALYLCASSSDSGILNEQFFGPGTRLTVL.

V is TRBV5-6 and J is TRBJ2-1; TRBD2 is a possible D gene (5 bases). CDR1 is SGHDT, CDR2 YYEEEE, per germline. CDR3 length: 14 residues. Trimming shortened V by 4 bases and J by 5 bases, and 13 bases separated the two germline ends. CDR3: CASSDGSGHNEQFF. The CDR3 region has the DNA TGTGCCAGCAGCGATGGGAGCGGACACAATGAGCAGTTCTTC.

The chain has TRBV30 and TRBJ1-2; D is undetermined. Trimming took off 2 bases at V and 7 bases at J, with 17 bases between the two ends. CDR1 and CDR2 (germline): GTSNPN, SVGIG (reference sequence). CDR3 length equals 14 residues. CDR3 DNA: TGTGCCTGGAGTCGGCCGGGTTCGGTCCGTGGCTACACCTTC. Translation: CAWSRPGSVRGYTF.

V usage is TRBV28 and J usage is TRBJ1-3, with no clear D. The CDR3 spans 15 residues. The ends were cut back, 6 bases at V and 1 base at J, with 13 bases in the middle. The germline V gene encodes CDR1 MDHEN and CDR2 SYDVKM. CDR3 in amino acids: CASSLPNHSGNTIYF. In DNA form, the CDR3 reads TGTGCCAGCAGCCTACCCAACCATTCTGGAAACACCATATATTTT. Variable domain in full (rest from reference TRBV28 and TRBJ1-3): DVKVTQSSRYLVKRTGEKVFLECVQDMDHENMFWYRQDPGLGLRLIYFSYDVKMKEKGDIPEGYSVSREKKERFSLILESASTNQTSMYLCASSLPNHSGNTIYFGEGSWLTVV.

The V gene is TRBV6-5, the J gene TRBJ2-1; possible D gene TRBD1, 6 bases. The CDR3 is made up of 13 amino acids. V was clipped by 3 bases and J by 5 bases, with 8 bases between them. The germline gives CDR1 MNHEY, CDR2 SVGAGI. CDR3: CASSYYRDNEQFF. DNA for the CDR3: TGTGCCAGCAGTTATTACAGGGACAATGAGCAGTTCTTC.

J is TRBJ1-6 and V is TRBV27; D not resolved. In germline, CDR1 is MNHEY, CDR2 SMNVEV (reference sequence). The CDR3 contains 13 residues. V lost 6 bases, J lost 5 bases, and 8 bases lay in between. CDR3 bases: TGTGCCAGCAGCAACAGAGATAATTCACCCCTCCACTTT. This codes for CASSNRDNSPLHF.

The V and J genes are TRBV9 and TRBJ1-2, with 7 nucleotides matching TRBD1. The CDR3 contains 14 residues. The J segment lost 8 bases and the V segment lost 4 bases, leaving 11 bases of the junction unmatched. Germline values: CDR1 SGDLS, CDR2 YYNGEE. The DNA of the CDR3 is TGTGCCAGCAGCTCCCGGGACAGCGGCTTGGGCTACACCTTC. Its protein product is CASSSRDSGLGYTF.

The V and J genes are TRBV6-5 and TRBJ1-2; D possibly corresponds to TRBD1 (6 bases). The V gene's germline CDR1 is MNHEY and CDR2 SVGAGI. V was clipped by 6 bases and J by 7 bases, with 15 bases between them. The CDR3 extends over 13 amino acids. The CDR3 loop reads CASRPTGFSGYTF. The CDR3 nucleotides read TGTGCCAGCAGACCTACAGGGTTCAGTGGCTACACCTTC.

The V call is TRBV4-3, the J call TRBJ2-1; 14 nucleotides match TRBD2. Germline V gene sequence: CDR1 LGHNA, CDR2 YSLEER. The CDR3 runs 20 residues. Trimming took 5 bases from V and 1 from J; bases not matched to a gene: 13. CDR3 region: CASSVGPGLAGVGSYNEQFF. CDR3 nucleotide sequence: TGCGCCAGCAGCGTAGGGCCGGGACTAGCGGGAGTAGGGTCCTACAATGAGCAGTTCTTC.

The chain couples TRBV3-1 (or the pseudogene TRBV3-2) to TRBJ1-4; weak D call: TRBD1 (6 bases). The CDR3 sequence is 16 residues long. Per the germline V gene, CDR1 is LGHDT and CDR2 is YNNKEL (reference sequence). Trimming shortened V by 6 bases and J by 0 bases, and 14 bases separated the two germline ends. The CDR3 sequence is CASRPTWTATNEKLFF. CDR3 nucleotides: TGTGCCAGCAGGCCTACTTGGACAGCAACTAATGAAAAACTGTTTTTT.

The V and J genes are TRBV6-5 and TRBJ1-2; perhaps TRBD1 as D (5 bases). The CDR3 extends over 13 amino acids. V shed 6 bases and J shed 4 bases, with 12 bases lying between them. Germline V gene sequence: CDR1 MNHEY, CDR2 SVGAGI. The DNA for the CDR3 is TGTGCCAGCAGCGCGGGGGGTGTCTATGGCTACACCTTC. Translated: CASSAGGVYGYTF.

The chain has TRBV7-8 and TRBJ1-1; 8 bases fit TRBD1. Germline V gives CDR1 SGHVS, CDR2 FQNEAQ. Trimming removed 5 bases from V and 4 bases from J; junction bases left unmatched: 9. The CDR3 runs to 15 residues. CDR3 sequence reads: CASSPYPQGATEAFF. DNA for the CDR3: TGTGCCAGCAGCCCCTACCCCCAGGGGGCCACTGAAGCTTTCTTT.